Below, one T cell receptor (beta chain) is given with its context. This clone was observed a few times. This clone's antigen is unknown. Base qualities are not recorded, but no much larger clone differs from it by a single base. Per the germline V gene, SGHRS is the CDR1 and YFSETQ is the CDR2. CDR3 length: 15 amino acids, cysteine to phenylalanine. The DNA shown is the 45-base CDR3, in frame from base 1. V lost 5 bases and J lost 0 bases; the stretch between them is 13 bases long. The CDR3 regions of human TCRbeta chains were subjected to immunosequencing. The authors' analysis ran thus. Repertoire TCRs were checked for matches against a reference library of SARS-CoV-2-specific TCRs that had been generated using the MIRA antigen-specificity platform. Breadth was defined as the fraction of unique TCRs that were SARS-CoV-2-associated. Depth was defined as the fraction of total T cells that were SARS-CoV-2-associated. Each spike-specific TCR was assigned to its reactive spike region and to a CD4 or CD8 class using the MIRA data. Log10-transformed breadth and depth values were compared by one-way ANOVA with Sidak's multiple comparisons tests. Not all clones reach the TCRdb copy of this immuneACCESS table, which keeps in-frame sequences only. Checked studies attribute under half of the gap to unresolved V genes and leave the rest unexplained. The V and J calls and the clone size are those of that table, but D and trimming were determined from the DNA. The sample table lists roughly 67,000 clones, 88% of them with a count of one. 7.8% of the sample is held by the ten biggest clonotypes.

This entry comes from a study of T cell responses to AZD1222 COVID-19 vaccine (dated by TCRdb to the early 2020s). In terms of the full investigation: AZD1222 recipients given second doses at about 4 weeks or at about 12 weeks were pooled, since spike-specific TCR depth and breadth were not found to differ between the two schedules. TCR sequencing covered fewer than 250 trial participants: some 210 given two doses of AZD1222 and about 26 given two doses of MenACWY control vaccine. Trial participants were enrolled by age into 18-55, 56-69 and 70-plus year subgroups, with roughly 160, 29 and 62 TCR-sequenced participants respectively. What the study reported, not specific to this receptor: After two AZD1222 doses, spike-specific TCR breadth and depth were significantly higher than at day 0 and than in MenACWY recipients. Because no samples from the day 14 peak response were available, repertoires could be characterized only after the peak T cell response. Conclusions about previously exposed vaccinees are limited because only a handful of AZD1222 recipients were SARS-CoV-2 seropositive at baseline. The whole spike protein was spanned by vaccine-associated CD4 TCRs, and dominant responses were seen in regions 160-218 and 743-854. The 56-69-year group was small, and its depth increase did not reach significance, likely because of low power. Most participants were white British and females outnumbered males, and the authors suggested that clonal diversity may have been underestimated. Epitopes outside the regions mutated in the B.1.351 and B.1.1.7 variants were reportedly recognized by nearly half of the unique spike-specific TCRs.

The time point label, read with the paper, signifies: baseline before first vaccination. The vaccinee samples were drawn from two UK trials, COV001 and COV002, one of which was a single-blind randomized controlled phase 2/3 trial testing AZD1222 (ChAdOx1 nCoV-19) in healthy adults. For TCRbeta chain sequencing, PBMC samples were collected from trial participants at day 0 and at day 28 after the second dose. The specimen was peripheral blood, collected on day 0 of AZD1222 vaccination. The source of this sequence is an adult in good health. Rearrangement joined TRBV5-1 to TRBJ2-3; the D gene is perhaps TRBD1, from 6 matching bases. The nucleotides read TGCGCCAGCAGACTGGACAGTACTAGCACAGATACGCAGTATTTT. Translated, this is CASRLDSTSTDTQYF.